This T cell receptor beta chain was recovered during a study of T cells after yellow fever vaccination. The authors made TCR cDNA by 5'RACE template switching, adding a universal primer site and UMIs. MiXCR was run by TCRdb on the 5' RACE reads, yielding one entry per CDR3 protein. The profile shows about 150,000 distinct CDR3 sequences, under 8% of them singletons. This clonotype was counted many times. What it binds is unknown. Study outcomes and limitations: It was a small share of clonotypes that appeared in both CD4 and CD8 compartments. Although the secondary response was weaker, it peaked faster, at day 5 versus 15. Most primary-vaccination clones reappeared after the booster (about 97% CD4, about 87% CD8).

Germline values: CDR1 SGHRS, CDR2 YFSETQ. The CDR3 contains 16 residues. V dropped 5 bases and J dropped 8; count of bases not matched to a gene: 15. The starting material was CD4+ T cells sorted from PBMCs, obtained 10 days after the yellow fever booster vaccination. The chain combines TRBV5-1 with TRBJ2-1, with TRBD2 identical over 8 bases. The sequence was collected from a man aged 30-40 years who received the YFV17D yellow fever vaccine. CDR3 bases: TGCGCCAGCAGATTTTCCGGGACTAGGGAATTCGATGAGCAGTTCTTC. Its translation is CASRFSGTREFDEQFF.